Listed below are T cell receptor beta chains from one sample, sequenced in a study of cytomegalovirus exposure and HLA in healthy donors. Sequenced by immunoSEQ multiplex PCR; TCRdb stores in-frame clones only, minus some. The sample lists about 130,000 clones; roughly 80% were seen once. Sequenced sample: PBMCs. These receptor sequences come from a male donor in good health and CMV-seronegative. Each CDR3 is given with its conserved first and last residue.

cdr3_length,v_call,cdr3_aa
15,TRBV7-4,CASRKPGTGNEKLFF
15,TRBV7-9,CASSDDRESLYEQYF
15,TRBV15,CATSRDRGLNQPQHF
16,TRBV5-6,CASSRLGLAGGSEQFF
16,TRBV6-5,CASSYSHQWQALGYTF
15,TRBV27,CASSSPSGGYNEQFF
18,TRBV25-1,CASSEYRDRVVATGELFF
14,TRBV6-5,CASIDRGRRTEAFF
16,TRBV5-8,CASSWGAGGTTGELFF
16,TRBV5-1,CASRLAGSRGTDTQYF
18,TRBV5-5,CASSLGLLGGVNTGELFF
10,TRBV6-6,CASSRSEAFF
18,TRBV7-9,CASSSYSGLAGVFNEQFF
13,TRBV19,CASKELSGTEAFF
16,TRBV18,CASSPRTGRNTGELFF
16,TRBV6-1,CASSEWDRTSGNTIYF
17,TRBV4-2,CASSQGWGQDTSYEQYF
16,TRBV14,CASSLRDRELSGELFF
15,TRBV6-5,CASSPGTGGAGGYTF
13,TRBV28,CASSLASGYEQYF
14,TRBV6-4,CASSEGQGADTQYF
14,TRBV27,CASSWAAFNYGYTF
14,TRBV2,CASSKTRGDYGYTF
14,TRBV7-6,CASSLGGQGHGLTF
15,TRBV5-4,CASSQEGLATDTQYF
14,TRBV5-4,CASSLKTSSYEQYF
15,TRBV5-1,CASSGTGGPGNEQFF
16,TRBV5-1,CASSLDQGVGDTEAFF
15,TRBV15,CATSSWAGSSYEQYF
15,TRBV5-1,CASSLVQGENEKLFF
13,TRBV7-2,CASSLKTGPGGYF
19,TRBV7-2,CASSLPGTSGGLISYEQYF
13,TRBV11-1,CASSNDRTYGYTF
15,TRBV7-6,CASSLAQGGGDTQYF
15,TRBV6-1,CASSARPQGEETQYF
13,TRBV5-1,CASSLDTGLEAFF
14,TRBV28,CASSPSGGWETQYF
13,TRBV11-2,CASSLVRDYEQYF
15,TRBV19,CASSIGSFEGDTQYF
15,TRBV27,CASSLGQTGAYGYTF
15,TRBV21-1,CASSKGPWLVETQYF
14,TRBV4-1,CASSTDGSSYEQYF
15,TRBV5-1,CASSIGTISSYEQYF
14,TRBV7-2,CASSLAAGMETQYF
18,TRBV7-9,CSSSLGTGGAGLNQPQHF
14,TRBV6-1,CASRPSGNTGELFF
15,TRBV15,CATSLGGSYNSPLHF
13,TRBV2,CASKGTGDQPQHF
13,TRBV18,CASSPPSYNEQFF
12,TRBV28,CASRTGGYGYTF
14,TRBV7-9,CASSPGTSGSEQYF
15,TRBV11-2,CASRTLSGRAYEQYF
14,TRBV7-6,CASSFDLGADTQYF
13,TRBV6-5,CASSYDRGYGYTF
19,TRBV7-3,CASSLIPGQGTAGANVLTF
17,TRBV7-2,CASSYKTSGYLSYEQYF
15,TRBV9,CASSVEPASRGTQYF
15,TRBV6-5,CASSSRNNKANVLTF
15,TRBV28,CASSSATGGFYEQYF